This paragraph covers one TCR beta chain sequence. The antigen is undetermined. These data belong to a study of graft-versus-host responses after intestinal transplantation. CDR1 MNHNS and CDR2 SASEGT come from the germline V gene. The V gene lost 5 bases and the J gene lost 0 bases, with 11 bases spanning the gap. The length of the CDR3 is 14 residues. TCRdb's copy holds only in-frame clones and misses some; the assay was immunoSEQ multiplex PCR. The sample lists over 100,000 clones, about 95% occurring once. The TCR sequence derives from a human donor who received an intestinal transplant. V and J are TRBV6-1 and TRBJ2-7; D remains unclear. Sequenced material: unstimulated CD8+ T cells sorted from spleen or lymph node cells, taken before intestinal transplant. The CDR3 DNA follows: TGTGCCAGCAGTCCGGGCCTAAGCTCCTACGAGCAGTACTTC. Its protein is CASSPGLSSYEQYF.